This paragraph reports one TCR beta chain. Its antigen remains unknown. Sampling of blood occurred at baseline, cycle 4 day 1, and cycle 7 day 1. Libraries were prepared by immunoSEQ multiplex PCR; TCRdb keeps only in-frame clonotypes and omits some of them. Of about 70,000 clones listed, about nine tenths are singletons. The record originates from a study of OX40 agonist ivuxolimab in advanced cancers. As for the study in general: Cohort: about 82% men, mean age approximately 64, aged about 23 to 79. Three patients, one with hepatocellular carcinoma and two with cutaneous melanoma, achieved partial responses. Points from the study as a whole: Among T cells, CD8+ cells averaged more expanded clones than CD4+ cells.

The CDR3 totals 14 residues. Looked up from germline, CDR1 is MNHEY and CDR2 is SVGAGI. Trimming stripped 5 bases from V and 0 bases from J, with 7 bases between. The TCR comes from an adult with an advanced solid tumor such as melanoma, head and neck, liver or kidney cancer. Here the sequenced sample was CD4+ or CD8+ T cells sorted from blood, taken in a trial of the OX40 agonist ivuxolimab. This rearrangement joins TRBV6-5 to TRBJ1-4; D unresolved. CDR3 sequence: CASSLLATNEKLFF. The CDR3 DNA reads TGTGCCAGCAGTCTTTTGGCAACTAATGAAAAACTGTTTTTT.